This record looks at one T cell receptor beta chain sequence and its context. Its antigen is currently not known. No base qualities exist here, and no much larger clone lies one base off it. Here V drops 4 bases and J drops 7 bases, and the junction holds 11 bases not matched to any gene. The germline V gene gives CDR1 as SQVTM and CDR2 as ANQGSEA. The CDR3, from cysteine to phenylalanine, totals 14 residues. Kept here is only the CDR3 DNA, which spans 42 bases and is read in frame from base 1. The sample belongs to a study of CD8+ T cells in alopecia areata (dated by TCRdb to the late 2010s). Context from the whole study: The treated patients, all with moderate-to-severe alopecia areata, were enrolled in an open-label pilot trial of oral tofacitinib given at 5 to 10 mg twice daily. The SALT score, which quantifies the percentage of affected scalp surface area, was used to measure disease severity in treated patients. Patients received tofacitinib for 6 to 18 months and were then followed off drug for 6 months to check for delayed response and recurrence. Amplification of TCRbeta CDR3 regions was done by immunoSEQ multiplex PCR using 35 Vbeta forward primers and 13 Jbeta reverse primers. Biopsies were taken from tofacitinib-treated patients at baseline and at 4 and 24 weeks of treatment, and a later scalp biopsy was taken in several of the tofacitinib-treated patients. High-throughput TCRbeta sequencing was used to examine T cell clonal expansion in alopecia areata in both the C3H/HeJ mouse model and human patients. Scalp tissue and sorted CD4+ and CD8+ peripheral blood T cells from patchy and totalis/universalis alopecia areata patients and from healthy controls were covered by human TCRbeta sequencing. Clonality in the scalp was compared among normal scalp (n=4), patchy alopecia areata scalp (n=8), and alopecia totalis/universalis scalp (n=8). The RNA source kit depended on sample type: the PAXgene miRNA kit for fixed scalp, the miRNeasy kit for PBMCs, and the RNeasy kit for mouse skin. Overall results and qualifications from the work: Scalp clonality and the number of expanded CD8+ clones among the top 100 scalp clones were significantly decreased by tofacitinib. Unlike mouse skin, which is dominated by gammadelta T cells, normal human skin has resident alphabeta T cells that are also sequenced, and this complicates analysis of the scalp TCR repertoire. Many expanded lesional clones persisted in scalp and blood during tofacitinib treatment, which may partly explain relapse after stopping treatment. The treated cohort was small, with a single nonresponder, so links between baseline CD8+ expansion and response need larger studies. Lesional scalp, especially in alopecia totalis/universalis, showed higher clonality and more expanded CD8+ clones than normal scalp, suggesting antigenic drive. Shared TCR sequences between patients were less evident than in mice, which may be partly attributable to HLA diversity in the patient population.

In the paper's terms, the time point label means: 4 weeks on oral tofacitinib. The treatment or condition label of this sample denotes: oral pan-JAK inhibitor, 5-10 mg twice daily. From alopecia areata patients, peripheral blood was collected along with lesional scalp punch biopsies. PBMCs were isolated by density centrifugation and stained for CD3, CD4 and CD8, after which CD4+ and CD8+ T cells were sorted on a FACSAria. Library prep was done by the immunoSEQ multiplex PCR assay. For TCR sequencing, RNA was extracted from every sample and reverse transcribed into cDNA to serve as template. First-strand cDNA was synthesized with SuperScript III using a 2:1 mix of oligo-dT and random hexamers. A synthetic immune receptor repertoire was used to gauge amplification bias, and whatever bias remained was removed computationally. For the original study's pipeline: Raw reads were preprocessed for error removal, and CDR3 was defined according to IMGT conventions as running from the conserved cysteine to phenylalanine. Clonality was calculated as 1 minus Shannon entropy normalized by log2 of the number of productive unique TCRs. Whether each scalp clone was CD4 or CD8 was inferred by checking scalp TCRbeta sequences against the CD4 and CD8 repertoires from sorted blood. This immuneACCESS table, as held by TCRdb, lists in-frame sequences with V and J called but not all clones. Of the missing ones, under half trace to an unresolved V gene in checked studies; the others have no known cause. The V and J calls and clone size come from that table; D and trimming were worked out from the DNA. Within this sample are around 120,000 clones, with around 56% of them counted one time only. Of the sample, 0.46% falls within the top ten clones.

The chain is encoded by TRBV29-1 joined to TRBJ2-5; 8 bases in between match TRBD2. The receptor was isolated from a human donor with alopecia areata. This specimen consisted of CD4+ T cells sorted from blood, obtained at week 4, from a patient treated with tofacitinib. The CDR3 protein is CSVVTSGSRGTQYF. The bases read TGCAGCGTTGTTACCAGCGGGAGTCGCGGGACCCAGTACTTC.